What follows is one TCR beta chain and its context. The specificity of this receptor is unknown. No much larger clone is present one base from it, and per-base qualities are unavailable. The library was generated by the immunoSEQ multiplex PCR assay. Adaptive Biotechnologies carried out high-throughput TCR-beta CDR3 sequencing of genomic DNA for most patients. In the paper's pipeline: TCR sequencing data for 15 to 20 patients were retrieved from Adaptive's ImmunoSEQ software; a few other patients were processed with MiXCR and VDJtools. Because the origin of CDR3 nucleotide sequences shared between donor and recipient could not be assigned, those sequences were removed. To be classed as alloreactive, a clone needed at least 2-fold expansion over unstimulated cells and a minimum CFSE-low frequency of 0.002% (template counts) or 0.001% (read counts). Clones detected in sequenced pre-transplant spleen, lymph node, or MLR CFSE-low populations of the donor or recipient were defined as mappable. The cumulative frequency of alloreactive clones was calculated as a percentage of all sequences, weighted by copy number. TCRdb limited this immuneACCESS table to in-frame rearrangements with V and J called. A share of clones is missing; checked studies link under half to unresolved V genes, and the rest is unexplained. That table is the source of V, J and clone size, and D and trimming were worked out from the DNA. The sample yields about 100,000 clones; about 93% were counted once. Of the sample, 15% to 20% is held by the ten largest clones.

This entry is derived from a study of graft-versus-host responses after intestinal transplantation (dated by TCRdb to the early 2020s). Study-wide context: The transplants that recipients received were multivisceral, liver-intestinal, or isolated intestinal. Rather than being sequenced by the commercial service, samples from three later patients were sequenced in-house on an Illumina MiSeq and processed with MiXCR. The cohort enrolled 20 to 25 intestinal transplant recipients including one retransplant, and a few patients lacking pretransplant specimens were excluded. Anti-thymocyte globulin induction was given to all recipients, followed by maintenance tacrolimus and steroids for around three years. To identify alloreactive clones, pre-transplant mixed lymphocyte reaction products were sequenced and compared with unstimulated pre-transplant donor and recipient T cells. A peak of at least 4% donor T cells among recipient peripheral blood mononuclear cells was the definition used for donor T cell macrochimerism. After intestinal transplantation, graft-versus-host and host-versus-graft alloreactive T cell clones in the graft, circulation and bone marrow were tracked using bulk TCR-beta CDR3 sequencing. Paper-wide results and their limitations: Conclusions were limited by the relatively low number and heterogeneity of intestinal transplant patients. GvH clones were detected in recipient bone marrow, and some appeared earlier in ileal mucosa or blood, consistent with an intestinal mucosal origin. In the allografts of patients with donor T cell macrochimerism, GvH to HvG T cell clonal ratios were high. Early after transplant, peak levels of circulating GvH clones were associated with declines in HvG clones.

The germline V gene sets CDR1 to SGHTA and CDR2 to FQGTGA. V drops 8 bases and J drops 2 bases, leaving 21 bases in between. From the cysteine through the phenylalanine, the CDR3 covers 16 amino acids. Only the CDR3 DNA stays, 48 bases, in frame from base 1. In the first month after transplant, blood samples were collected up to 4 times, and after that at least monthly when available. The receptor chain draws on TRBV7-3 and TRBJ2-5; TRBD2 is a weak D gene call, 6 bases matching. This clonotype was obtained from a human patient who received an intestinal transplant, so some T cells may come from the graft donor. The sequencing here drew on PBMCs, taken around 450 days after intestinal transplant. The CDR3 region: CASSPRAGREQETQYF. The bases read TGTGCCAGCTCACCGAGGGCCGGACGGGAGCAAGAGACCCAGTACTTC.